This entry lists 20 T cell receptor beta chains sequenced from one sample in a study of blood T cell repertoires in COVID-19 (dated by TCRdb to 2018 to 2020). Preparation of the library involved the immunoSEQ multiplex PCR assay. As stored in TCRdb, this immuneACCESS dataset retains in-frame rearrangements with V and J assigned. A fraction of the clones does not appear; measured against another copy, unresolved V genes explain less than half of the discrepancy, and the remainder lacks a known reason. The sample yields more than 95,000 clones; over 75% were counted once. Clones ranked in the top ten supply 5% to 6.5% of the sample. The sequencing sample was made of peripheral blood. The receptors here all came from a human donor in a cohort sampled during active COVID-19.

V gene TRBV14 combines with J gene TRBJ2-5; tentative D call: TRBD1 (5 bases). This CDR3 comprises 15 residues. Trimming pared 5 bases from V and 5 bases from J, leaving 18 bases between. CDR1 is SGHDN and CDR2 is FVKESK in the germline V gene. CDR3 sequence (DNA): TGTGCCAGCAGCGCCTCCGGGTTGTACAGGGAGACCCAGTACTTC. This translates into CASSASGLYRETQYF.

In its sample, this clone was seen once. This sequence joins TRBV28 and TRBJ1-3; D might be TRBD1 (6 bases). V shed 3 bases and J shed 4 bases, with 13 bases lying between them. The CDR3 has 15 residues. The V gene's germline CDR1 is MDHEN and CDR2 SYDVKM. The CDR3 protein is CASSFSGVKGNTIYF. Written as DNA, the CDR3 is TGTGCCAGCAGTTTTTCAGGGGTGAAGGGAAACACCATATATTTT.

V gene TRBV28 combines with J gene TRBJ2-7; 11 bases align to TRBD1. V shed 6 bases and J 2 bases; nucleotides not matched to a gene: 6. Germline CDR1 MDHEN, CDR2 SYDVKM. CDR3 length: 15 amino acids. This CDR3 is CASRPWGQGAYEQYF. CDR3 DNA sequence: TGTGCCAGCAGACCTTGGGGACAGGGGGCCTACGAGCAGTACTTC.

This clone was detected only once. The chain links TRBV28 to TRBJ2-7; possibly TRBD2 for D (5 bases). Germline CDR1 MDHEN, CDR2 SYDVKM. The CDR3 is made up of 14 amino acids. The germline V and J ends were trimmed by 5 bases and 6 bases, with 17 bases remaining between them. CDR3 region: CASSPPPGGAEQYF. CDR3 nucleotide sequence: TGTGCCAGCAGTCCACCCCCCGGAGGAGCCGAGCAGTACTTC.

The chain uses TRBV5-6 and TRBJ2-2; TRBD2 agrees at 7 bases. This CDR3 region has 14 residues. Germline assignment: CDR1 SGHDT and CDR2 YYEEEE. V lost 5 bases, J lost 0 bases, and 1 base stayed unmatched. The CDR3 here is CASSRGANTGELFF. CDR3 bases: TGTGCCAGCAGTCGGGGGGCGAACACCGGGGAGCTGTTTTTT.

The rearrangement links TRBV7-3 to TRBJ2-4, with TRBD2 identical over 11 bases. CDR3 length: 15 amino acids. The junction had 6 bases not matched to a gene; V was cut back by 5 bases and J by 6 bases. The V gene's germline CDR1 is SGHTA and CDR2 FQGTGA. Here the CDR3 DNA reads TGTGCCAGCAGCCCCATAGCGGGGGGGACAAACATTCAGTACTTC. It translates to CASSPIAGGTNIQYF. Complete variable domain (other parts from reference TRBV7-3 and TRBJ2-4): GAGVSQTPSNKVTEKGKYVELRCDPISGHTALYWYRQSLGQGPEFLIYFQGTGAADDSGLPNDRFFAVRPEGSVSTLKIQRTERGDSAVYLCASSPIAGGTNIQYFGAGTRLSVL.

The V call is TRBV2, the J call TRBJ2-2; 7 positions match TRBD1. This CDR3 is 15 amino acids long. The V gene's germline CDR1 is SNHLY and CDR2 FYNNEI. V was clipped by 2 bases and J by 3 bases; unmatched bases: 3. CDR3 sequence (DNA): TGTGCCAGCAGTGAACGGGACAGCTACACCGGGGAGCTGTTTTTT. Its translation is CASSERDSYTGELFF. Complete variable domain (other parts from reference TRBV2 and TRBJ2-2): EPEVTQTPSHQVTQMGQEVILRCVPISNHLYFYWYRQILGQKVEFLVSFYNNEISEKSEIFDDQFSVERPDGSNFTLKIRSTKLEDSAMYFCASSERDSYTGELFFGEGSRLTVL.

This clone was counted once. The J gene is TRBJ1-4, the V gene TRBV6-1; D is unclear. Germline V gives CDR1 MNHNS, CDR2 SASEGT. Trimming shortened V by 1 base and J by 8 bases, and 14 bases separated the two germline ends. This CDR3 is built from 15 residues. CDR3 nucleotides: TGTGCCAGCAGTGAAGTGAGGCGCGCCGGGGAAAAACTGTTTTTT. Translation: CASSEVRRAGEKLFF.

This rearrangement joins TRBV24-1 to TRBJ2-5; the match to TRBD2 covers 10 bases. CDR3 length equals 14 residues. From germline, CDR1 is KGHDR and CDR2 SFDVKD. V shed 6 bases and J 3 bases; nucleotides not matched to a gene: 3. The CDR3 protein is CATSTSGIKETQYF. DNA of the CDR3: TGTGCCACCAGTACTAGCGGGATAAAAGAGACCCAGTACTTC.

This clone was seen only once. The genes are TRBV7-2 and TRBJ1-2; D ambiguous. From germline, CDR1 is SGHTA and CDR2 FQGNSA. CDR3 length equals 14 residues. Trimming removed 1 base from V and 1 base from J, with 7 bases in between. CDR3 residues: CASSLDGYNYGYTF. In DNA form, the CDR3 reads TGTGCCAGCAGCTTAGACGGTTATAACTATGGCTACACCTTC.

The chain uses TRBV6-5 and TRBJ1-5, with unresolved D. The germline V gene encodes CDR1 MNHEY and CDR2 SVGAGI. V was clipped by 5 bases and J by 4 bases, with 15 bases between them. The CDR3 length is 15 residues. CDR3 residues: CASSPRGKGNQPQHF. In DNA, the CDR3 is TGTGCCAGCAGTCCGCGGGGTAAAGGTAATCAGCCCCAGCATTTT.

Here the CDR3 DNA reads TGTGCCAGCAGCTTGGGGGGGGGAGCCCCCAATCAGCCCCAGCATTTT. Protein sequence: CASSLGGGAPNQPQHF. The genes are TRBV5-6 and TRBJ1-5, with D tentatively TRBD1 (5 bases). CDR1 SGHDT and CDR2 YYEEEE come from the germline V gene. The V gene lost 0 bases and the J gene lost 3 bases, with 13 bases spanning the gap. CDR3 size: 16 residues.

The chain joins TRBV3-1 (or the pseudogene TRBV3-2) to TRBJ1-5, with no clear D. Germline loops: CDR1 LGHDT, CDR2 YNNKEL (reference sequence). V was pared by 3 bases and J by 1 base, with 10 bases between. This CDR3 comprises 15 residues. For the CDR3, the DNA is TGTGCCAGCAGCCAGACGGGGATGAGCAATCAGCCCCAGCATTTT. Translation gives CASSQTGMSNQPQHF.

The CDR3, as DNA: TGTGCCAGCAGTTACGGGGCTGCGGGGCCTGAAGCTTTCTTT. Residues: CASSYGAAGPEAFF. The chain couples TRBV6-2 or TRBV6-3 to TRBJ1-1; D might be TRBD1 (5 bases). Germline V gene data show CDR1 as MNHEY and CDR2 as SVGEGT. V lost 2 bases and J lost 6, with 13 bases in between. The CDR3 extends over 14 amino acids.

The CDR3 coding sequence is TGTGCCAGCAGCCAAGGTAGCTCCTACAATGAGCAGTTCTTC. This sequence encodes CASSQGSSYNEQFF. The V call is TRBV14, the J call TRBJ2-1; D unresolved. There are 14 residues in the CDR3. Per germline, CDR1 SGHDN and CDR2 FVKESK. Between the trimmed V and J ends, which lost 1 base and 0 bases, there was a span of 4 bases.

The gene calls are TRBV28 and TRBJ2-1; D might be TRBD2 (5 bases). V lost 5 bases to trimming and J lost 6 bases, with 11 bases between them. This CDR3 has 13 amino acids. The germline CDR1 and CDR2 sequences are MDHEN and SYDVKM. The chain's CDR3 is CASSPWSGNEQFF. CDR3 DNA: TGTGCCAGCAGTCCATGGAGCGGCAATGAGCAGTTCTTC.

The CDR3 DNA is TGTGCCAGCAGGCAGGGGGCAGATACGCAGTATTTT. It is translated as CASRQGADTQYF. The chain combines TRBV6-6 with TRBJ2-3; 7 nucleotides align to TRBD1. Unmatched junction bases numbered 1, after V lost 6 bases and J lost 4 bases. CDR3 length equals 12 residues. Germline V gene lookup returns CDR1 MNHNY and CDR2 SVGAGI (reference sequence).

The chain couples TRBV9 to TRBJ2-1; a weak D match, TRBD2 (6 bases). CDR1 SGDLS and CDR2 YYNGEE come from the germline V gene. CDR3 length: 16 residues. Trimming left V 4 bases short and J 1 base short, with 15 bases between. CDR3 protein: CASSSPTSFSYNEQFF. As DNA, the CDR3 is TGTGCCAGCAGCTCACCTACTAGCTTTTCCTACAATGAGCAGTTCTTC.

This rearrangement joins TRBV27 to TRBJ2-1; the match to TRBD1 covers 7 bases. Unmatched junction bases numbered 6, after V lost 5 bases and J lost 2 bases. Germline loops: CDR1 MNHEY, CDR2 SMNVEV (reference sequence). The CDR3 sequence is 15 residues long. The CDR3 DNA follows: TGTGCCAGCAGTCCAGGACAGGTGCCCTACAATGAGCAGTTCTTC. This codes for CASSPGQVPYNEQFF.

The rearrangement uses TRBV5-8 and TRBJ2-7; 7 bases are a match to TRBD1. The trim removed 4 bases at V and 7 bases at J, leaving 8 bases unmatched. The CDR3 has 13 amino acids. Per germline, CDR1 SGHTS and CDR2 YDEGEE. CDR3 in DNA: TGTGCCAGCAGCCGTGACAGGGTTCAAGAGCAGTACTTC. This translates into CASSRDRVQEQYF.